This TCR beta chain stems from a study of T cell repertoires in cytomegalovirus infection. Study summary: Researchers turned to recently identified HLA-C-restricted CMV epitopes as well as well-studied HLA-B-restricted ones. Study-wide findings and caveats: HLA-C-restricted, CMV-specific TCR beta clonotypes were dominant ex vivo.

There are a few counts of this clonotype. Its antigen is unidentified. V was clipped by 2 bases and J by 2 bases, with 13 bases between them. Germline CDR1 and CDR2: SGHTA and FQGNSA. The CDR3 loop spans 15 amino acids. A single record per CDR3 protein comes from TCRdb applying MiXCR to the reads. The data hold about 480,000 distinct CDR3 sequences, with roughly a third observed a single time. The sequence was obtained from a human donor in good health (CMV status not recorded). Some clones in this sample may be carry-over from other donors' samples. The sample consisted of cultured PBMCs, taken from culture after CMV antigen stimulation. V and J are TRBV7-2 and TRBJ2-7; possible D gene TRBD2, 5 bases. The CDR3 region is CASSLNRGSTYEQYF. The CDR3 DNA follows: TGTGCCAGCAGCTTAAACAGAGGGTCTACCTACGAGCAGTACTTC.